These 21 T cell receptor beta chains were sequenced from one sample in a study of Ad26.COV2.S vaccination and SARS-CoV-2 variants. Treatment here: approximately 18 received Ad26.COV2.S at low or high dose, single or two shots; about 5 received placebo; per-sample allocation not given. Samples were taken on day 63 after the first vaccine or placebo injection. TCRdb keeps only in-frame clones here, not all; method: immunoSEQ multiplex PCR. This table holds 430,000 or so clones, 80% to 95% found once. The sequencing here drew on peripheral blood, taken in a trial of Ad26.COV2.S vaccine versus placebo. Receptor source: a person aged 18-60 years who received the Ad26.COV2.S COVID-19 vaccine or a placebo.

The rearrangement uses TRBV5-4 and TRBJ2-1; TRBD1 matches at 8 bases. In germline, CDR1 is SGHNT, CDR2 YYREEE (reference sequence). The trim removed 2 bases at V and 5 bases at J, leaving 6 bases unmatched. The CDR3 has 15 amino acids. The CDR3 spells CASSFGTGPNNEQFF. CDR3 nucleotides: TGTGCCAGCAGCTTCGGGACAGGACCCAACAATGAGCAGTTCTTC.

CDR3 in DNA: TGCGCCAGCAGTCAAACAGGGGGACTAGCCACAGATACGCAGTATTTT. Translation: CASSQTGGLATDTQYF. The chain is built from TRBV5-1 and TRBJ2-3, with a possible D match to TRBD2 (9 bases). This CDR3 is 16 amino acids long. The germline gives CDR1 SGHRS, CDR2 YFSETQ. V lost 5 bases, J lost 2 bases, and 18 bases lay in between.

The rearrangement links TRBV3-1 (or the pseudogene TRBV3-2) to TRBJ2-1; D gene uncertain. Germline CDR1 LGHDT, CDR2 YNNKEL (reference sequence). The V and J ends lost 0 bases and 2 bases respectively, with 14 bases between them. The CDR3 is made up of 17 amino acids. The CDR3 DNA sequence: TGTGCCAGCAGCCAAGATAGCAGGAGTGCGACCTACAATGAGCAGTTCTTC. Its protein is CASSQDSRSATYNEQFF.

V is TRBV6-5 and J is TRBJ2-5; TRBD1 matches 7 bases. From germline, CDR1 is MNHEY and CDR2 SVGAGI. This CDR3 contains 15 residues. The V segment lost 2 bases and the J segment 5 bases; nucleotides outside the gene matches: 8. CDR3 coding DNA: TGTGCCAGCAGTTACAGGGGGCAGAAGTTGGAGACCCAGTACTTC. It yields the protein CASSYRGQKLETQYF.

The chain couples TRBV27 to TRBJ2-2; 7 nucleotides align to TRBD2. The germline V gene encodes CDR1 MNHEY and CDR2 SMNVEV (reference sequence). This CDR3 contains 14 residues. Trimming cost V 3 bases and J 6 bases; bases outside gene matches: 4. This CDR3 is CASSLPGRAGELFF. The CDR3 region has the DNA TGTGCCAGCAGTTTGCCAGGGAGGGCCGGGGAGCTGTTTTTT.

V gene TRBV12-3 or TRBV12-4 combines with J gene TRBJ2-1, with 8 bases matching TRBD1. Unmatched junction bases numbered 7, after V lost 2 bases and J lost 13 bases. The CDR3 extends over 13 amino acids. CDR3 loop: CASSLFGTGSQFF. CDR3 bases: TGTGCCAGCAGTTTATTCGGGACAGGTAGCCAGTTCTTC.

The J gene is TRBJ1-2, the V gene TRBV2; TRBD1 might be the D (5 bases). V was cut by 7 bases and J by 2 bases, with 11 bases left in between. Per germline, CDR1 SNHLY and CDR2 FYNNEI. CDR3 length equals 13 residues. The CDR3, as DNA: TGTGCCAGCACGAGCGGGGCGAACTATGGCTACACCTTC. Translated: CASTSGANYGYTF.

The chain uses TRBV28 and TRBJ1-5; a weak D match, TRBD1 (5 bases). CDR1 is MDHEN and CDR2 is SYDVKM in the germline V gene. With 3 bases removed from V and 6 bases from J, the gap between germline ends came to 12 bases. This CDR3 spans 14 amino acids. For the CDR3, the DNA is TGTGCCAGCAGTTTTGTGGGGGGATCTCAGCCCCAGCATTTT. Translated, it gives CASSFVGGSQPQHF. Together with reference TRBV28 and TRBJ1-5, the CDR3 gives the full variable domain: DVKVTQSSRYLVKRTGEKVFLECVQDMDHENMFWYRQDPGLGLRLIYFSYDVKMKEKGDIPEGYSVSREKKERFSLILESASTNQTSMYLCASSFVGGSQPQHFGDGTRLSIL.

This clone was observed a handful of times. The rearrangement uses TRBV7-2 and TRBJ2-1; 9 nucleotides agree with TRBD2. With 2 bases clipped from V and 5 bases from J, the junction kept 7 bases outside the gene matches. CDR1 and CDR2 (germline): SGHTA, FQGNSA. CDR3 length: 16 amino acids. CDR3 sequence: CASSLRASGINNEQFF. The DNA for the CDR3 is TGTGCCAGCAGCTTAAGGGCTAGCGGGATCAACAATGAGCAGTTCTTC.

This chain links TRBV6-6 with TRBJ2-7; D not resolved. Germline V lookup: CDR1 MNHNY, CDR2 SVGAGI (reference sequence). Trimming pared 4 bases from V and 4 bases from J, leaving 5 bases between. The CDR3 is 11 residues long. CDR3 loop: CASSSPYEQYF. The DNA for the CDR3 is TGTGCCAGCAGTTCACCTTACGAGCAGTACTTC.

The CDR3 loop reads CASSQGSHEQFF. DNA for the CDR3: TGTGCCAGCAGCCAAGGGTCACATGAGCAGTTCTTC. The chain joins TRBV3-1 (or the pseudogene TRBV3-2) to TRBJ2-1, with D uncertain. Trimming pared 1 base from V and 8 bases from J, leaving 6 bases between. Germline CDR1 and CDR2: LGHDT and YNNKEL (reference sequence). This CDR3 comprises 12 residues.

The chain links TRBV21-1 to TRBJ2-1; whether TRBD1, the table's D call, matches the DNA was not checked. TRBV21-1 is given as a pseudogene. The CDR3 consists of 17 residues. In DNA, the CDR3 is TGTGCCAGCAGCAAAAGGCCGGGGACAGGGGGCGCGGATGAGCAGTTCTTC. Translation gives CASSKRPGTGGADEQFF.

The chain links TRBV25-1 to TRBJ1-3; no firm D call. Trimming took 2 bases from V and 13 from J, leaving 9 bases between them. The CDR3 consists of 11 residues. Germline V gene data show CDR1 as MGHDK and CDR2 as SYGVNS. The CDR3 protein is CASSEEEDIYF. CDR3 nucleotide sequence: TGTGCCAGCAGTGAAGAGGAAGATATATATTTT.

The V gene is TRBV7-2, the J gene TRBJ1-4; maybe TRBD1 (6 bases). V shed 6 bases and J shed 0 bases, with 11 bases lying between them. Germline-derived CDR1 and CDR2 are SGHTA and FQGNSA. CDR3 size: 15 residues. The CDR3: CASRPTGTTNEKLFF. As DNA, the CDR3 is TGTGCCAGCAGGCCGACAGGTACAACTAATGAAAAACTGTTTTTT.

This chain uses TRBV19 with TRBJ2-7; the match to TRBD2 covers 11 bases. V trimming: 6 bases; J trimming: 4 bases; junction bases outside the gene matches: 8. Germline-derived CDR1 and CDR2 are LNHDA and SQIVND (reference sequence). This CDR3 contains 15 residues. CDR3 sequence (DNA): TGTGCCAGTAGCCCAACTAGCGGGAGAGGTTACGAGCAGTACTTC. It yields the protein CASSPTSGRGYEQYF.

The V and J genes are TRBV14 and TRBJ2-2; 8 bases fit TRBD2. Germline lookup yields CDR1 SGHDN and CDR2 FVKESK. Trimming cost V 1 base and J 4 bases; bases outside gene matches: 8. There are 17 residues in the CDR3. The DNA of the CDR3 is TGTGCCAGCAGCCAAGGAGGCGGGAGGAGACTCACCGGGGAGCTGTTTTTT. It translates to CASSQGGGRRLTGELFF.

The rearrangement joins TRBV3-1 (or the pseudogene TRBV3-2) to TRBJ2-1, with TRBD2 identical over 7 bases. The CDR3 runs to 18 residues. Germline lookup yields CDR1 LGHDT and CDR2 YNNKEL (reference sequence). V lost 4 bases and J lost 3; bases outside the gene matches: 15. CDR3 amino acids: CASSRASGDLSYYNEQFF. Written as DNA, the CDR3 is TGTGCCAGCAGCCGGGCTAGCGGAGATCTTTCGTACTACAATGAGCAGTTCTTC.

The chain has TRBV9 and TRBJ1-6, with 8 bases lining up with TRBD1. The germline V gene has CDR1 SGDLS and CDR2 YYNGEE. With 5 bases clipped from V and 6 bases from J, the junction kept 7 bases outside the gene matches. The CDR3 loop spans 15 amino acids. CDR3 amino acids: CASRPDRGGNSPLHF. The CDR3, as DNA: TGTGCCAGCAGACCAGACAGGGGAGGTAATTCACCCCTCCACTTT.

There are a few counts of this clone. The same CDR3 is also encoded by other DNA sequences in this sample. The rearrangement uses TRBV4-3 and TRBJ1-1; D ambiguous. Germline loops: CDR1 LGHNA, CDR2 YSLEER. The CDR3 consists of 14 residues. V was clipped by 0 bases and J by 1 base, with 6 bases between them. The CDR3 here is CASSQDLANTEAFF. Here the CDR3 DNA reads TGCGCCAGCAGCCAAGATTTGGCGAACACTGAAGCTTTCTTT.

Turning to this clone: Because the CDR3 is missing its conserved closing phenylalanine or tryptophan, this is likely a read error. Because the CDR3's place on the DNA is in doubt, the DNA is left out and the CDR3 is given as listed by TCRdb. The CDR3 reads CASSQGTGATPG. The chain joins TRBV3-1 (or the pseudogene TRBV3-2) to TRBJ1-4; the D call in the table, TRBD1, was not verified against the DNA. Looked up from germline, CDR1 is LGHDT and CDR2 is YNNKEL (reference sequence). The CDR3 sequence runs 12 residues, both termini included.

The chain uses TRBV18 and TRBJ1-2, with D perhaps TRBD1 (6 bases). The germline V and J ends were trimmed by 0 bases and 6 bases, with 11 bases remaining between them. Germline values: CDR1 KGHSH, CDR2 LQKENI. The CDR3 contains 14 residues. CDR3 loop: CASSPPLGGDGYTF. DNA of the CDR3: TGTGCCAGCTCACCACCTTTAGGGGGAGATGGCTACACCTTC.